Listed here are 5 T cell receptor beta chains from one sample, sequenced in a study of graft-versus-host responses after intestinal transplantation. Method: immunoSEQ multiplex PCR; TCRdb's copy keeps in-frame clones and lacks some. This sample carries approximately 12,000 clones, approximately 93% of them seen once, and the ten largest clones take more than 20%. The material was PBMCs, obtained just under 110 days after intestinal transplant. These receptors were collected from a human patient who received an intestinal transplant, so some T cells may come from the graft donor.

The CDR3 spells CASSEWGDRLTDTQYF. The CDR3 region has the DNA TGTGCCAGCAGTGAATGGGGGGACAGACTCACAGATACGCAGTATTTT. The V call is TRBV6-1, the J call TRBJ2-3; a possible D gene is TRBD1 (7 bases). Trimming left V 2 bases short and J 2 bases short, with 14 bases between. CDR3 length: 16 residues. Germline lookup yields CDR1 MNHNS and CDR2 SASEGT.

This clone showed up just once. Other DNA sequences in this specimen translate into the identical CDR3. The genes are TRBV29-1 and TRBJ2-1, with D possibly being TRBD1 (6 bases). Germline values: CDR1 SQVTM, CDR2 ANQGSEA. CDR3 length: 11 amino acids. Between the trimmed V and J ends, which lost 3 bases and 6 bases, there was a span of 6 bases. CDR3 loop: CSVDRGNEQFF. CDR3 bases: TGCAGCGTTGACAGGGGCAATGAGCAGTTCTTC.

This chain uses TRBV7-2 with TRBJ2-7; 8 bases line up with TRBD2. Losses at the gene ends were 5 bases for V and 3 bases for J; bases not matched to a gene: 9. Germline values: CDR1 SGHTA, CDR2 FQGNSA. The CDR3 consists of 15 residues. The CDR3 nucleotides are TGTGCCAGCAGCCTCTCCCGACTAGCGAACTACGAGCAGTACTTC. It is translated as CASSLSRLANYEQYF.

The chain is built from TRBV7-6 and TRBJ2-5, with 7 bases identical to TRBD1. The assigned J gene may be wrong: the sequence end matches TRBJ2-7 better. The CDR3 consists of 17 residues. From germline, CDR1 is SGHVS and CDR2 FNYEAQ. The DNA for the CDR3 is TGTGCCAGCAGCTTAGCGAGTTCGACAGGGTACTCCTACGAGCAGTACTTC. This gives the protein CASSLASSTGYSYEQYF.

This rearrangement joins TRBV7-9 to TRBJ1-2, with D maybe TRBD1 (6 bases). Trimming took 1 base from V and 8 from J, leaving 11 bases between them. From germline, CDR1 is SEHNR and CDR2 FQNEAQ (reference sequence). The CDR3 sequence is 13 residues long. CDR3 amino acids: CASSLGTAQGYTF. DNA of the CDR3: TGTGCCAGCAGCTTAGGGACAGCCCAAGGCTACACCTTC.